This record concerns one T cell receptor (beta chain) sequence. Its specificity is not known. This entry comes from a study of PD-1 blockade in classical Hodgkin lymphoma. Study conclusions and caveats: Newly diagnosed patients were reported to start with lower TCR diversity than healthy donors. CD8+ TCR diversity did not rise significantly by C4D1, unlike CD4+.

Time point in this sample: cycle 4 day 1 (C4D1), after five to seven weeks of nivolumab. Every patient experienced relapse after autologous stem cell transplantation, and brentuximab vedotin exposure varied. The patients, who had relapsed/refractory classical Hodgkin lymphoma, achieved best responses of complete response, partial response or progressive disease. The CDR3 contains 14 residues. The V gene's germline CDR1 is LGHNA and CDR2 YNFKEQ. Trimming removed 3 bases at V and 4 bases at J, with 7 bases between. Measured with immunoSEQ multiplex PCR; TCRdb has only the in-frame clones, and not every one. The sample has 80,000 to 100,000 clones, more than 85% seen once.

This chain uses TRBV4-2 with TRBJ2-6; the D gene could be TRBD1 or TRBD2 (5 bases each). This receptor was identified in a human donor with classical Hodgkin lymphoma. The sample in question was peripheral blood mononuclear cells (PBMCs), obtained before the fourth cycle of nivolumab. CDR3 residues: CASSHGTGANVLTF. CDR3 nucleotide sequence: TGTGCCAGCAGCCATGGGACCGGGGCCAACGTCCTGACTTTC.